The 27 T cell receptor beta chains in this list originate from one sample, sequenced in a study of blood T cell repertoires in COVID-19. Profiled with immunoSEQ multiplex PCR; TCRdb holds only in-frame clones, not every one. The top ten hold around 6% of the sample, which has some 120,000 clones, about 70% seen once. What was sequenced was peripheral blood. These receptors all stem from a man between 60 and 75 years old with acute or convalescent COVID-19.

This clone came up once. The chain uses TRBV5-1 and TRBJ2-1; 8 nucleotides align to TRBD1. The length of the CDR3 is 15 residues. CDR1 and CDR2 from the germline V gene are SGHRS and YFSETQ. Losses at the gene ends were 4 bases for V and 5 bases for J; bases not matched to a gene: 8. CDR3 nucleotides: TGCGCCAGCAGCAAGAGGACAGGGACCGACAATGAGCAGTTCTTC. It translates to CASSKRTGTDNEQFF.

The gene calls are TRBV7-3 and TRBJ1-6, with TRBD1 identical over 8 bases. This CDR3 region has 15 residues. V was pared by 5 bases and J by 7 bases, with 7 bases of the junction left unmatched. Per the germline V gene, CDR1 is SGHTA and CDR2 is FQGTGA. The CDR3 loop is CASSQQGGRNSPLHF. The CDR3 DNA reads TGTGCCAGCAGCCAACAGGGGGGACGGAATTCACCCCTCCACTTT.

In DNA form, the CDR3 reads TGTGCCAGCAGCCAACAGATCACAGATACGCAGTATTTT. This translates into CASSQQITDTQYF. The chain is built from TRBV14 and TRBJ2-3; D gene ambiguous. The CDR3 spans 13 residues. Germline CDR1 SGHDN, CDR2 FVKESK. The germline V and J ends were trimmed by 2 bases and 2 bases, with 5 bases remaining between them.

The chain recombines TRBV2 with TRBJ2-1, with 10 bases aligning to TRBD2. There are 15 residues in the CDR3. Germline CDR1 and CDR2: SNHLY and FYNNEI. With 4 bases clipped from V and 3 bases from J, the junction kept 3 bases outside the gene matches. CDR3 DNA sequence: TGTGCCAGCAGTGGAGCGGGAGGGATCTACAATGAGCAGTTCTTC. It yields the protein CASSGAGGIYNEQFF.

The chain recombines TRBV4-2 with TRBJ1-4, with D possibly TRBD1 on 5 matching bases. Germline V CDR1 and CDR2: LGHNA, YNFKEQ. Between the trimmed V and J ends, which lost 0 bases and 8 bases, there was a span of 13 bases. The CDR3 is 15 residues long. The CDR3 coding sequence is TGTGCCAGCAGCCAAGAGGGGGGGTCTTTAGAAAAACTGTTTTTT. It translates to CASSQEGGSLEKLFF.

The CDR3 sequence is CASSRGQGPSSYNEQFF. DNA of the CDR3: TGCGCCAGCAGCCGCGGACAGGGGCCCAGCTCCTACAATGAGCAGTTCTTC. The J gene is TRBJ2-1, the V gene TRBV4-1, with 9 bases identical to TRBD1. CDR3 size: 17 residues. The V gene's germline CDR1 is MGHRA and CDR2 YSYEKL. The J segment lost 0 bases and the V segment lost 4 bases, leaving 7 bases of the junction unmatched.

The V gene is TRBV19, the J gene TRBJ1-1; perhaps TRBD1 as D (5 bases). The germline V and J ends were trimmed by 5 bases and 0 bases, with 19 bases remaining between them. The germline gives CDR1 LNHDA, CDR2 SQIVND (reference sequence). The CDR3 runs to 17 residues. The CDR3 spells CASSPGRLRAMNTEAFF. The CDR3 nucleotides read TGTGCCAGTAGTCCAGGGAGGTTACGGGCCATGAACACTGAAGCTTTCTTT.

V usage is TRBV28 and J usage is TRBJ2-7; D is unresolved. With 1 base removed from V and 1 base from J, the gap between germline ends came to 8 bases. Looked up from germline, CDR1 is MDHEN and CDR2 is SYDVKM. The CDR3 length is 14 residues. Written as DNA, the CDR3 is TGTGCCAGCAGTTTATTTTACTCGTCCTACGAGCAGTACTTC. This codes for CASSLFYSSYEQYF.

The CDR3 DNA reads TGTGCCAGCAGCATACTGGGGCTATCAATATCTGGGGCCAACGTCCTGACTTTC. Translated, it gives CASSILGLSISGANVLTF. The V gene is TRBV28, the J gene TRBJ2-6; TRBD1 is a possible D gene (5 bases). Germline CDR1 MDHEN, CDR2 SYDVKM. V was pared by 6 bases and J by 1 base, with 19 bases between. The CDR3 length is 18 residues.

Here the CDR3 DNA reads TGTGCCAGTCTAAGCGGGGGGAACACCGGGGAGCTGTTTTTT. Translation gives CASLSGGNTGELFF. The V and J genes are TRBV3-1 (or the pseudogene TRBV3-2) and TRBJ2-2, with 8 positions matching TRBD2. This CDR3 spans 14 amino acids. Per the germline V gene, CDR1 is LGHDT and CDR2 is YNNKEL (reference sequence). J lost 1 base, V lost 9 bases, and 4 bases had no gene match.

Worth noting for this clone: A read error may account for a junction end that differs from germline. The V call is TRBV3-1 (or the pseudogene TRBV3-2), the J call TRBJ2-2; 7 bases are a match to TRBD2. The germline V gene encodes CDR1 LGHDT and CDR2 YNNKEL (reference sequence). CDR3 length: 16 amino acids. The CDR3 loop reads CASSRAGSQRGGQLFF. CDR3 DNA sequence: TGTGCCAGCAGTCGAGCGGGAAGTCAGAGGGGCGGGCAGCTGTTTTTT.

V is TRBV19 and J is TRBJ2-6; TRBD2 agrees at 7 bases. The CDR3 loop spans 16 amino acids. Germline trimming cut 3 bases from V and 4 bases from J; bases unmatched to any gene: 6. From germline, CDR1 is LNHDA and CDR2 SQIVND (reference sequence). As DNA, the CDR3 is TGTGCCAGTAGTATTGAGCGGGGACCAGGGGCCAACGTCCTGACTTTC. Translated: CASSIERGPGANVLTF.

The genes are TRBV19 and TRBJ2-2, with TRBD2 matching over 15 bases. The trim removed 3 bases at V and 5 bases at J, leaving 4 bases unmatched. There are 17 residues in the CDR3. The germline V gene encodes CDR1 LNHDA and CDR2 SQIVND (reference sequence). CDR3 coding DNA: TGTGCCAGTAGTATTGGACTAGCGGGAGGGCGGACCGGGGAGCTGTTTTTT. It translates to CASSIGLAGGRTGELFF.

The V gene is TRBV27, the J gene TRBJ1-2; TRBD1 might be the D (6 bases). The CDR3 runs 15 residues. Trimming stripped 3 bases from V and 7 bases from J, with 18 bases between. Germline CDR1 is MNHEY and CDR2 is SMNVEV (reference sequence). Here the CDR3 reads CASSFSRLRGSGYTF. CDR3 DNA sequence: TGTGCCAGCAGTTTCTCCCGCTTGAGGGGGAGTGGCTACACCTTC.

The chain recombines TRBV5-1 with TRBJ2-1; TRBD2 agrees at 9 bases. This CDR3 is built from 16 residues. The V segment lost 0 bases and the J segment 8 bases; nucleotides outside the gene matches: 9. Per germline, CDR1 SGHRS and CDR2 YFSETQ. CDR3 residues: CASSLGRGGNWDEQFF. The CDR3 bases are TGCGCCAGCAGCTTGGGGCGGGGGGGCAACTGGGATGAGCAGTTCTTC.

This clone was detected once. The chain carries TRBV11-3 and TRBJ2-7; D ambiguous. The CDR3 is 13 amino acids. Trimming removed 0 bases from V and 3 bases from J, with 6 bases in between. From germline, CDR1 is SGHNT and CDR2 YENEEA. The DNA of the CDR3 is TGTGCCAGCAGCTTAGATGCGGTCTACGAGCAGTACTTC. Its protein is CASSLDAVYEQYF. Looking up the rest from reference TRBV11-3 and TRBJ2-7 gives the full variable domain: EAGVVQSPRYKIIEKKQPVAFWCNPISGHNTLYWYLQNLGQGPELLIRYENEEAVDDSQLPKDRFSAERLKGVDSTLKIQPAELGDSAVYLCASSLDAVYEQYFGPGTRLTVT.

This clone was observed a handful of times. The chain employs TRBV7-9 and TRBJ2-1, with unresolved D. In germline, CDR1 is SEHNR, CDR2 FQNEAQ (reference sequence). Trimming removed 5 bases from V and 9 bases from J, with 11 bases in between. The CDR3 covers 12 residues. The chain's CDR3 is CASSLPGGEQFF. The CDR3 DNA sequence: TGTGCCAGCAGCCTACCGGGTGGTGAGCAGTTCTTC. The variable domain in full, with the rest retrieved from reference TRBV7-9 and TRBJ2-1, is DTGVSQNPRHKITKRGQNVTFRCDPISEHNRLYWYRQTLGQGPEFLTYFQNEAQLEKSRLLSDRFSAERPKGSFSTLEIQRTEQGDSAMYLCASSLPGGEQFFGPGTRLTVL.

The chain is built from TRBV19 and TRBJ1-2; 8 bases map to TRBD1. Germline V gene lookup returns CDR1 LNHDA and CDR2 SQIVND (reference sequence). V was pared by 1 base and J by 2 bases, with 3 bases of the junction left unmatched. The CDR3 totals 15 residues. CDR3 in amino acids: CASSIGTGSNYGYTF. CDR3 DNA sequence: TGTGCCAGTAGTATAGGGACAGGGAGCAACTATGGCTACACCTTC.

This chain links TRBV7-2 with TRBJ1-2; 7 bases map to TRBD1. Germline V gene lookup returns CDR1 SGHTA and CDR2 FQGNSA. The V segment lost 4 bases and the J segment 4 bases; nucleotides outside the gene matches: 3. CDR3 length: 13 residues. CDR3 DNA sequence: TGTGCCAGCAGCTCGCACAGGGGCTATGGCTACACCTTC. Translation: CASSSHRGYGYTF.

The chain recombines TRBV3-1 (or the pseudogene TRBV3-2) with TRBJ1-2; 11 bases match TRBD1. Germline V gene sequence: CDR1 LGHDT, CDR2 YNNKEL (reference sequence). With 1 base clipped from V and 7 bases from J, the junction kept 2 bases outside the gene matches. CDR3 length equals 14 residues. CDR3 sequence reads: CASSQGTGGRGYTF. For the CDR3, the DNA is TGTGCCAGCAGCCAAGGGACAGGGGGCCGTGGCTACACCTTC.

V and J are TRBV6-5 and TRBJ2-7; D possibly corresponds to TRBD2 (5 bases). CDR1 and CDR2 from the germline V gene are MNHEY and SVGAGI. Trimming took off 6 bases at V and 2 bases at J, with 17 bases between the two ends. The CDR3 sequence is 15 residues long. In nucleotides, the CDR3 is TGTGCCAGCAGGGCGCGGGCAGCCGGGACCTACGAGCAGTACTTC. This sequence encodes CASRARAAGTYEQYF.

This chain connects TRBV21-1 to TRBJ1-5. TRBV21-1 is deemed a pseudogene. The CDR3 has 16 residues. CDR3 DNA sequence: TGTGCCAGCAGCAAAGAGGGGGGAGGGGGCAATCAGCCCCAGCATTTT. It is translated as CASSKEGGGGNQPQHF.

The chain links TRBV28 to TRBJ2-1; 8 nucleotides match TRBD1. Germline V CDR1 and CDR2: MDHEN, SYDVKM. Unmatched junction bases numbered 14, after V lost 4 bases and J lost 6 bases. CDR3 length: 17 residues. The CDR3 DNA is TGTGCCAGCAGTTCTCTGTACGTGGCAGGGGGCCGCAATGAGCAGTTCTTC. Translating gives CASSSLYVAGGRNEQFF.

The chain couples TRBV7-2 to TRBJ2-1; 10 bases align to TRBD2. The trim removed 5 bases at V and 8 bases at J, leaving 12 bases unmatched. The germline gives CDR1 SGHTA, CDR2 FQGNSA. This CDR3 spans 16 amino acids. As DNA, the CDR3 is TGTGCCAGCAGCACCCGACCTGGACTAGCGGCACATGAGCAGTTCTTC. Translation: CASSTRPGLAAHEQFF. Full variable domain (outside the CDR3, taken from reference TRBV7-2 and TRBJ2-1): GAGVSQSPSNKVTEKGKDVELRCDPISGHTALYWYRQSLGQGLEFLIYFQGNSAPDKSGLPSDRFSAERTGGSVSTLTIQRTQQEDSAVYLCASSTRPGLAAHEQFFGPGTRLTVL.

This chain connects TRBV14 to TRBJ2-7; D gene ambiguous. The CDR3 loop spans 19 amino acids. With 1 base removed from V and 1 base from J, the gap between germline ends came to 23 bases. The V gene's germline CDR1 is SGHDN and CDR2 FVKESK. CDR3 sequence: CASSQGVGWLVGLSYEQYF. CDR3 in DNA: TGTGCCAGCAGCCAAGGAGTAGGCTGGCTGGTTGGGCTGTCCTACGAGCAGTACTTC.

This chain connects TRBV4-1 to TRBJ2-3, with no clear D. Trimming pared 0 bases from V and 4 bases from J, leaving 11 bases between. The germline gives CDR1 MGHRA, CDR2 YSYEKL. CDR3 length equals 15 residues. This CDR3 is CASSQDLTVPDTQYF. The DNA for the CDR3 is TGCGCCAGCAGCCAAGATTTAACGGTCCCAGATACGCAGTATTTT.

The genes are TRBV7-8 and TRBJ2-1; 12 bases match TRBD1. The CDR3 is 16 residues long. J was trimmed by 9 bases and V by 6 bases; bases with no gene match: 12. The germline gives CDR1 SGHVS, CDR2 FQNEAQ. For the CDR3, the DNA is TGTGCCAGCAGGCGGACCCGGGACAGGGGGCCGTCTGAGCAGTTCTTC. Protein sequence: CASRRTRDRGPSEQFF.